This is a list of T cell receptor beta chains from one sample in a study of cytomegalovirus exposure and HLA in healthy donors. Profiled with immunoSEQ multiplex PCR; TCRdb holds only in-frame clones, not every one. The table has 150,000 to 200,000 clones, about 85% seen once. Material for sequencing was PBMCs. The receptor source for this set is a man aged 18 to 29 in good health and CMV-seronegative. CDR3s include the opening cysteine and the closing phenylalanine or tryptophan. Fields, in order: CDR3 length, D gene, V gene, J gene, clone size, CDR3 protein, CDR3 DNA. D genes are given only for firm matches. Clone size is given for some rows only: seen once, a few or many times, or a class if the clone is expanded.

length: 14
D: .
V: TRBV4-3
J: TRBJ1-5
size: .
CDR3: CASSQQQGDQPQHF
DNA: TGCGCCAGCAGCCAACAACAGGGCGATCAGCCCCAGCATTTT

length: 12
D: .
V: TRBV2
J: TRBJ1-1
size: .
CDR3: CASRVQGTEAFF
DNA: TGTGCCAGCAGGGTACAGGGAACTGAAGCTTTCTTT

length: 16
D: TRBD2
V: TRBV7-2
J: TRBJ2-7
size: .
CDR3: CASSWLAGARSYEQYF
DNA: TGTGCCAGCAGCTGGCTAGCGGGCGCGCGCTCCTACGAGCAGTACTTC

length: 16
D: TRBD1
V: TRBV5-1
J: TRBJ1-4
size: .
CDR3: CASSLSRGTGGEKLFF
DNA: TGCGCCAGCAGCTTGTCCCGTGGGACAGGGGGCGAAAAACTGTTTTTT

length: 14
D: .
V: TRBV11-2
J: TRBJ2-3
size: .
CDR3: CATLPGATGDTQYF
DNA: TGTGCCACCCTCCCCGGAGCTACCGGGGATACGCAGTATTTT

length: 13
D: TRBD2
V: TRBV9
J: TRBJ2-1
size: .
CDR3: CASTTGTSGEQFF
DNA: TGTGCCAGCACCACGGGGACTAGCGGGGAGCAGTTCTTC

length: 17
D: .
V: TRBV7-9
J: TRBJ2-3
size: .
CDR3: CSSSLGPGLVSPDTQYF
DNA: TGTTCCAGCAGCTTAGGGCCGGGACTCGTATCCCCAGATACGCAGTATTTT

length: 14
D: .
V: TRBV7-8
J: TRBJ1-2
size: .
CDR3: CASSLRGSRAGYTF
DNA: TGTGCCAGCAGCTTAAGGGGTTCGCGCGCTGGCTACACCTTC

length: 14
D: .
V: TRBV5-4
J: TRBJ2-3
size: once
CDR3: CASSLTGSTDTQYF
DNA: TGTGCCAGCAGCTTGACAGGAAGCACAGATACGCAGTATTTT

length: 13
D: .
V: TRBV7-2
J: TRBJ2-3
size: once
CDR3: CASSSGRGNTQYF
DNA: TGTGCCAGCAGCTCCGGGCGGGGAAATACGCAGTATTTT

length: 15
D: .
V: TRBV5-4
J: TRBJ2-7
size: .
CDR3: CASSLAVGPQYEQYF
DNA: TGTGCCAGCAGCTTGGCCGTGGGGCCTCAGTACGAGCAGTACTTC

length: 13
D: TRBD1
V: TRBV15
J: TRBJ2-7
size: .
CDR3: CATSRGGGDEQYF
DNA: TGTGCCACCAGCAGAGGAGGGGGCGACGAGCAGTACTTC

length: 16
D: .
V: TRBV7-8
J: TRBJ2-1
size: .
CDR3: CASSSHRGLFYNEQFF
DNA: TGTGCCAGCAGCTCACACAGGGGACTTTTTTACAATGAGCAGTTCTTC

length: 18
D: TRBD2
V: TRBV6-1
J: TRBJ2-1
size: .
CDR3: CASSELAGGLSSYNEQFF
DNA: TGTGCCAGCAGCGAACTAGCGGGGGGACTATCCTCCTACAATGAGCAGTTCTTC

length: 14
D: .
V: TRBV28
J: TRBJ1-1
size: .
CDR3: CASSLIGVGGEAFF
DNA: TGTGCCAGCAGTTTAATCGGGGTAGGGGGTGAAGCTTTCTTT

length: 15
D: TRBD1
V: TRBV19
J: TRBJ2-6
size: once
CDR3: CASRPTGAGANVLTF
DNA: TGTGCCAGTAGGCCCACAGGGGCTGGGGCCAACGTCCTGACTTTC

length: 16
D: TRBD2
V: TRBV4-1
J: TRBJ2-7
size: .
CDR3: CASSQAGGVGSYEQYF
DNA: TGCGCCAGCAGCCAAGCCGGGGGGGTTGGCTCCTACGAGCAGTACTTC

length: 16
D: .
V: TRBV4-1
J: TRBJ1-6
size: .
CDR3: CASSVQGPSSGAPLHF
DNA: TGCGCCAGCAGCGTCCAGGGGCCTAGCAGCGGGGCACCCCTCCACTTT

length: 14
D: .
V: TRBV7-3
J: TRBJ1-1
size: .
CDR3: CASSFDSLNTEAFF
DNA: TGTGCCAGCAGCTTCGACAGCTTGAACACTGAAGCTTTCTTT

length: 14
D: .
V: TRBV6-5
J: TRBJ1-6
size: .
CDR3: CASSYRANNSPLHF
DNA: TGTGCCAGCAGTTATCGAGCCAATAATTCACCCCTCCACTTT

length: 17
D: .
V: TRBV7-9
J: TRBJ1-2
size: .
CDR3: CASSPVPPDTTNYGYTF
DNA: TGTGCCAGCAGCCCCGTTCCACCGGACACCACTAACTATGGCTACACCTTC

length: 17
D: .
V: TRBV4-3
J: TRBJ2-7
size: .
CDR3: CASSQDPRTSFSYEQYF
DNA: TGCGCCAGCAGCCAAGATCCGAGGACAAGCTTCTCGTACGAGCAGTACTTC

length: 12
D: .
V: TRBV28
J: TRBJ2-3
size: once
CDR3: CASKSGTDTQYF
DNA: TGTGCCAGCAAGTCAGGCACAGATACGCAGTATTTT

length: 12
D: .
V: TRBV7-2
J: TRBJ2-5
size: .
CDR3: CASSLGQVSQYF
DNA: TGTGCCAGCAGCTTAGGCCAGGTGTCCCAGTACTTC

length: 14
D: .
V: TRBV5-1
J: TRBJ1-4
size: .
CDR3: CACHRGRVGEKLFF
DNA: TGCGCCTGCCACCGCGGCAGGGTGGGTGAAAAACTGTTTTTT

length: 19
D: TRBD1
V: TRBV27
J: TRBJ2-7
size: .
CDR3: CASSSRINRDRPFGYEQYF
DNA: TGTGCCAGCAGTTCGAGAATCAACCGGGACAGGCCCTTTGGCTACGAGCAGTACTTC

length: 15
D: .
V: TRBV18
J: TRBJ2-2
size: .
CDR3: CASSPEVPKGGELFF
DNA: TGTGCCAGCTCACCTGAAGTCCCCAAGGGGGGGGAGCTGTTTTTT

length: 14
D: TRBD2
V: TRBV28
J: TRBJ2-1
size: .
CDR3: CASSRLAGGGEQFF
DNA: TGTGCCAGCAGTCGACTAGCGGGGGGGGGTGAGCAGTTCTTC

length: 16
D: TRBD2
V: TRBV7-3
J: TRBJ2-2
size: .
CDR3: CASSLIKRGKAGELFF
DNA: TGTGCCAGCAGCTTAATTAAGCGGGGGAAGGCCGGGGAGCTGTTTTTT

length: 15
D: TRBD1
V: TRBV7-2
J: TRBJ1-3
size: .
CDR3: CASSFRGQAGNTIYF
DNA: TGTGCCAGCAGCTTTAGGGGGCAAGCTGGAAACACCATATATTTT

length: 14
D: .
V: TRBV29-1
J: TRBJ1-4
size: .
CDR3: CSVAKLGRFEKLFF
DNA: TGCAGCGTCGCAAAGTTGGGCCGATTCGAAAAACTGTTTTTT

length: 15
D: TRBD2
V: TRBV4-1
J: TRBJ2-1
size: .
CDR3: CASRPVAGGRNEQFF
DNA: TGCGCCAGCAGACCTGTAGCGGGAGGGCGTAATGAGCAGTTCTTC

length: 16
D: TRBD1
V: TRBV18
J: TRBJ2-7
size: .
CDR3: CASSPRGTGGLNEQYF
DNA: TGTGCCAGCTCACCCCGAGGGACAGGGGGCTTGAACGAGCAGTACTTC

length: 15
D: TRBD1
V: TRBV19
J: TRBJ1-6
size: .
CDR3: CASSRDSSYNSPLHF
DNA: TGTGCCAGTAGTCGGGACAGCTCCTATAATTCACCCCTCCACTTT

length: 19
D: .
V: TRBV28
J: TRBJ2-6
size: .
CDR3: CASSLSGLAGRGGANVLTF
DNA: TGTGCCAGCAGTTTATCGGGTCTGGCGGGGCGCGGCGGGGCCAACGTCCTGACTTTC

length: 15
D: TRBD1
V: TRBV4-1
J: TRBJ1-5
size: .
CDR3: CASSQGQGGGQPQHF
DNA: TGCGCCAGCAGCCAAGGTCAAGGGGGCGGTCAGCCCCAGCATTTT

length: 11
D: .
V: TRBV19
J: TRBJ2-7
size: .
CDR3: CASSVGTRTYF
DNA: TGTGCCAGTAGTGTCGGGACTCGTACGTACTTC

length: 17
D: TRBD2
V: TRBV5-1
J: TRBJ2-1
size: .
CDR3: CASSLATSGRAGNEQFF
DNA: TGCGCCAGCAGCCTCGCGACTAGCGGGAGGGCTGGGAATGAGCAGTTCTTC

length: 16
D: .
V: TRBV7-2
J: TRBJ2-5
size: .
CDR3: CASSLSSQGGQETQYF
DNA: TGTGCCAGCAGCTTAAGCTCTCAGGGTGGGCAAGAGACCCAGTACTTC

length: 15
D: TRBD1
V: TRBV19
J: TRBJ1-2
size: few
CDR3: CASSIRRAGGYGYTF
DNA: TGTGCCAGTAGTATTCGGCGGGCAGGGGGCTATGGCTACACCTTC

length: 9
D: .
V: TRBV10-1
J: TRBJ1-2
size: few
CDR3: CASRSGYTF
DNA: TGCGCCAGCCGGTCTGGCTACACCTTC

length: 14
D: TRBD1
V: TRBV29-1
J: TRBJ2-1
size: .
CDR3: CSVARDRERNEQFF
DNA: TGCAGCGTTGCCCGGGACAGGGAAAGGAATGAGCAGTTCTTC